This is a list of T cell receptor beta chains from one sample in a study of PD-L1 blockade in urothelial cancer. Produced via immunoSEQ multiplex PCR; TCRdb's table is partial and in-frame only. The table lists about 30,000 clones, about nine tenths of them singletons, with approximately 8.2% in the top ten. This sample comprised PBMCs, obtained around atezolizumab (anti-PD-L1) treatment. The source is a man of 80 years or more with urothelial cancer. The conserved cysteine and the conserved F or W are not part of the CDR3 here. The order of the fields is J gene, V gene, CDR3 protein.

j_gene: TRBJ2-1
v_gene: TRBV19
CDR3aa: ASSIALAGAQNEQF

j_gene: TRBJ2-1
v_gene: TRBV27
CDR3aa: ASSLKLAGGNEQF

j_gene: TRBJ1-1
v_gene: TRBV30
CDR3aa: ATQRRNTEAF

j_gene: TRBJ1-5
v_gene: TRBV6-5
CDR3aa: ASSYGSDSNQPQH

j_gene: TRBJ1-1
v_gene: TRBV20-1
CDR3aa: SAPGSTEAF

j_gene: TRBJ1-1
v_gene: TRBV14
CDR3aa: ASSPGRANTEAF

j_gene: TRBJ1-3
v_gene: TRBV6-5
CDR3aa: ASRTTYSGNTIY

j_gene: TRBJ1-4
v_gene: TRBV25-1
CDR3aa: ASSVRTGATNEKLF

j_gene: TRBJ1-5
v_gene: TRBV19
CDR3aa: ASSSDRNNQPQH

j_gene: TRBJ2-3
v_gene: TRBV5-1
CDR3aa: ASSLGTSDPDTQY

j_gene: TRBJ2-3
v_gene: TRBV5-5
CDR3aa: ASSLGQGDYTQY

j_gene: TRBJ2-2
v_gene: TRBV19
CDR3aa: ASNRDRGLTGELF

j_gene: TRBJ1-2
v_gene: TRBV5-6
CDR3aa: ASSFQGKTNYGYT

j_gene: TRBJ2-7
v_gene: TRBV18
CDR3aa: ASSNRVSSSYEQY

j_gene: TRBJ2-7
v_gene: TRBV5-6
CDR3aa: ASSSGQGFNEQY

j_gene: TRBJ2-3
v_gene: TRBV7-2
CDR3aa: ASSLVPGVDTQY

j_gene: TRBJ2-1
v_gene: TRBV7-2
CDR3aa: ASSRGVYNEQF

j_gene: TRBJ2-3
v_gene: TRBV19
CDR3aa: ASSMEGMGTDTQY

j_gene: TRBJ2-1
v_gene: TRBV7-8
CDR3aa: ASSLTSGRIYEQF

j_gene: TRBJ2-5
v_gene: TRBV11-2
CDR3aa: ASSLEAAGETQY

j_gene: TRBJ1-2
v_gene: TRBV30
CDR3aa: AWSVGTREGYT

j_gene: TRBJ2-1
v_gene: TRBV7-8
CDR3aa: ASSLDGSPYNEQF

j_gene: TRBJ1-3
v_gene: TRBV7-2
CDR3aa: ASSLAPVVNTIY